Listed below are T cell receptor beta chains from one sample, sequenced in a study of technical replicates of blood from four donors. Clones were sequenced by immunoSEQ multiplex PCR, and TCRdb holds only the in-frame ones, with some missing. The sample yields tens of thousands of clones, approximately 94% seen once. What was sequenced was T cells isolated from PBMCs. The receptors originated from a human donor in good health. Both conserved end residues are part of each CDR3. A D gene is named only where the DNA matches it firmly. Size tells how often a clone was seen (once, few, many) or the class of an expanded clone, and some rows leave it out.

J gene,clone size,V gene,D gene,CDR3 protein,CDR3 DNA
TRBJ1-6,once,TRBV14,TRBD1,CASSQTGGVSPLHF,TGTGCCAGCAGCCAAACAGGGGGCGTATCACCCCTCCACTTT
TRBJ2-2,NA,TRBV4-2,NA,CASSQPFSSTGELFF,TGTGCCAGCAGCCAACCGTTTTCTAGTACCGGGGAGCTGTTTTTT
TRBJ2-7,NA,TRBV5-1,TRBD1,CASSRTGTYEQYF,TGCGCCAGCAGCAGGACAGGGACCTACGAGCAGTACTTC
TRBJ1-4,NA,TRBV28,NA,CASSLEGVGEKLFF,TGTGCCAGCAGTTTAGAAGGGGTCGGGGAAAAACTGTTTTTT
TRBJ2-7,NA,TRBV5-4,NA,CASSAPGGLSYEQYF,TGTGCCAGCAGCGCGCCTGGGGGCCTGAGCTACGAGCAGTACTTC
TRBJ1-6,NA,TRBV30,NA,CAWSVISSYNSPLHF,TGTGCCTGGAGTGTGATCAGCTCCTATAATTCACCCCTCCACTTT
TRBJ1-1,NA,TRBV7-9,NA,CASSARPGGRSEAFF,TGTGCCAGCAGCGCGCGCCCAGGAGGAAGGAGTGAAGCTTTCTTT
TRBJ1-4,NA,TRBV6-1,NA,CASSEAPETGEKLFF,TGTGCCAGCAGTGAAGCCCCAGAGACGGGGGAAAAACTGTTTTTT
TRBJ2-7,NA,TRBV5-4,NA,CASSRLTTGSSYEQYF,TGTGCCAGCAGTCGACTAACAACCGGGAGCTCCTACGAGCAGTACTTC
TRBJ2-5,once,TRBV9,TRBD2,CASSGRLSGSWETQYF,TGTGCCAGCAGCGGCCGACTTAGCGGGAGTTGGGAGACCCAGTACTTC
TRBJ2-7,NA,TRBV28,TRBD2,CASSFLSGITYEQYF,TGTGCCAGCAGTTTTCTTAGCGGGATAACCTACGAGCAGTACTTC
TRBJ1-5,NA,TRBV19,NA,CASSRAGQSNQPQHF,TGTGCCAGTAGCCGAGCAGGACAGAGCAATCAGCCCCAGCATTTT
TRBJ2-7,NA,TRBV30,NA,CAWRGAAREQYF,TGTGCCTGGAGGGGTGCAGCGAGAGAGCAGTACTTC
TRBJ2-2,NA,TRBV18,TRBD1,CASSPFGTGANTGELFF,TGTGCCAGCTCCCCGTTCGGGACAGGGGCGAACACCGGGGAGCTGTTTTTT
TRBJ1-6,NA,TRBV7-2,NA,CASSPGSSYNSPLHF,TGTGCCAGCAGCCCGGGGAGCTCCTATAATTCACCCCTCCACTTT
TRBJ1-4,NA,TRBV5-6,TRBD1,CASSLLRQGTTNEKLFF,TGTGCCAGCAGCTTGCTGAGACAGGGGACAACTAATGAAAAACTGTTTTTT
TRBJ2-3,NA,TRBV2,TRBD2,CASYRREATDTQYF,TGTGCCAGCTATCGGCGGGAGGCCACAGATACGCAGTATTTT
TRBJ1-1,NA,TRBV18,NA,CASSRESRSEAFF,TGTGCCAGCTCACGGGAGAGTAGGTCTGAAGCTTTCTTT
TRBJ1-1,NA,TRBV2,NA,CASTEHWGGAFF,TGTGCCAGCACCGAGCACTGGGGCGGAGCTTTCTTT
TRBJ2-7,NA,TRBV4-1,NA,CASSQDGVVRLAYEQYF,TGCGCCAGCAGCCAAGATGGAGTCGTTCGGCTAGCATACGAGCAGTACTTC
TRBJ1-4,NA,TRBV30,NA,CAWSVGRGSFF,NA
TRBJ1-5,NA,TRBV6-6,TRBD1,CASSLRGQVETFPQHF,TGTGCCAGCAGTCTCCGAGGACAGGTGGAAACCTTCCCCCAGCATTTT
TRBJ2-3,NA,TRBV10-1,TRBD1,CASSEEGALRPDTQYF,TGCGCCAGCAGTGAGGAGGGGGCACTGAGGCCAGATACGCAGTATTTT
TRBJ1-2,NA,TRBV23-1,NA,CASSQSKFRGPAFLPERYGYTF,TGCGCCAGCAGTCAATCGAAATTCCGTGGGCCAGCCTTCCTTCCAGAACGCTATGGCTACACCTTC
TRBJ1-1,NA,TRBV6-6,NA,CASRGGERDAFF,TGTGCCAGCAGAGGGGGTGAGAGGGACGCTTTCTTT
TRBJ2-7,NA,TRBV7-3,NA,CASSALRGYEQYF,TGTGCCAGCAGCGCCCTTAGGGGCTACGAGCAGTACTTC
TRBJ1-4,NA,TRBV27,NA,CASSDWPNEKLFF,TGTGCCAGCAGTGATTGGCCTAATGAAAAACTGTTTTTT
TRBJ1-1,few,TRBV7-9,NA,CASSFTGANTEAFF,TGTGCCAGCAGCTTTACAGGTGCGAACACTGAAGCTTTCTTT
TRBJ1-1,NA,TRBV4-2,NA,CASSPRGASQEAFF,TGTGCCAGCAGCCCGAGAGGAGCCTCCCAGGAAGCTTTCTTT
TRBJ2-5,NA,TRBV7-3,NA,CASSRSVQETQYF,TGTGCCAGCAGCCGCTCAGTCCAAGAGACCCAGTACTTC
TRBJ2-1,NA,TRBV5-1,NA,CASSLPPLNEQFF,TGCGCCAGCAGCTTGCCCCCCCTGAATGAGCAGTTCTTC
TRBJ2-7,NA,TRBV11-3,NA,CASSFEGHSYEQYF,TGTGCCAGCAGCTTTGAGGGACATTCCTACGAGCAGTACTTC
TRBJ1-1,NA,TRBV5-5,NA,CASSARGGTEAFF,TGTGCCAGCAGCGCTAGGGGCGGCACTGAAGCTTTCTTT
TRBJ1-4,NA,TRBV18,TRBD1,CASSPGTGDEKLFF,TGTGCCAGCTCGCCCGGGACAGGGGACGAAAAACTGTTTTTT
TRBJ1-6,once,TRBV27,TRBD1,CASSYRGQASYNSPLHF,TGTGCCAGCAGTTACAGGGGGCAAGCATCCTATAATTCACCCCTCCACTTT
TRBJ1-5,NA,TRBV19,NA,CASSIEEGAGNQPQHF,TGTGCCAGTAGTATAGAGGAAGGGGCTGGCAATCAGCCCCAGCATTTT
TRBJ2-7,NA,TRBV27,NA,CASQPRGRPPYEQYF,TGTGCCAGCCAACCTAGGGGCAGGCCCCCCTACGAGCAGTACTTC
TRBJ2-5,NA,TRBV6-1,NA,CASSEALFLETQYF,TGTGCCAGCAGTGAAGCCCTTTTTCTAGAGACCCAGTACTTC
TRBJ1-5,NA,TRBV2,NA,CASSGVGAVQPQHF,TGTGCCAGCAGTGGGGTGGGGGCAGTTCAGCCCCAGCATTTT
TRBJ2-3,NA,TRBV19,NA,CASSMAASTGTQYF,TGTGCCAGTAGTATGGCGGCTAGCACGGGTACGCAGTATTTT
TRBJ2-5,NA,TRBV5-8,NA,CASSLGGWETQYF,TGTGCCAGCAGCTTGGGGGGCTGGGAGACCCAGTACTTC
TRBJ2-3,few,TRBV10-2,TRBD2,CASFRLAGNTDTQYF,TGCGCCAGCTTCAGACTAGCGGGGAACACAGATACGCAGTATTTT
TRBJ1-2,NA,TRBV7-9,TRBD1,CASSSGQLGGYTF,TGTGCCAGCAGCTCGGGACAGTTGGGCGGCTACACCTTC
TRBJ1-5,few,TRBV2,TRBD1,CASRAHRGQGNQPQHF,TGTGCCAGCAGGGCCCATAGGGGGCAAGGCAATCAGCCCCAGCATTTT
TRBJ2-2,NA,TRBV7-6,TRBD1,CASSLEGQLTSHHLELFF,TGTGCCAGCAGCTTAGAGGGACAGTTGACCTCCCACCATTTGGAGCTGTTTTTT
TRBJ2-2,NA,TRBV5-1,TRBD1,CASSWTGADTGELFF,TGCGCCAGCAGCTGGACAGGGGCGGACACCGGGGAGCTGTTTTTT
TRBJ2-7,NA,TRBV7-8,TRBD1,CASRPRTGAYEQYF,TGTGCCAGCAGACCTAGGACAGGGGCCTACGAGCAGTACTTC
TRBJ1-1,NA,TRBV25-1,NA,CASSDGWSSSMNTEAFF,TGTGCCAGCAGTGACGGGTGGAGCAGTTCCATGAACACTGAAGCTTTCTTT
TRBJ1-5,NA,TRBV4-1,NA,CASSQVPSYSNQPQHF,TGCGCCAGCAGCCAAGTTCCTAGTTATAGCAATCAGCCCCAGCATTTT
TRBJ2-4,NA,TRBV5-5,TRBD1,CASSSTTGENIQYF,TGTGCCAGCAGCTCTACGACAGGGGAAAACATTCAGTACTTC
TRBJ1-5,NA,TRBV28,NA,CASSRTGYQPQHF,TGTGCCAGCAGTCGGACGGGATATCAGCCCCAGCATTTT
TRBJ1-2,NA,TRBV6-5,NA,CASSYSPSTRGYTF,TGTGCCAGCAGTTATTCCCCCTCGACACGCGGCTACACCTTC
TRBJ2-1,NA,TRBV10-2,TRBD2,CASSETSGIYNEQFF,TGCGCCAGCAGTGAGACTAGCGGTATTTACAATGAGCAGTTCTTC